What follows are 20 T cell receptor beta chains derived from one specimen sequenced in a study of T-cell reconstitution after alpha-beta-depleted transplantation in children. TCRbeta library preparation incorporated unique molecular identifiers. Using its own MiXCR run on the PCR reads, TCRdb lists one record per CDR3 protein. The repertoire holds roughly 200,000 distinct CDR3 sequences, with 5.5% to 7% as singletons. This specimen was PBMCs, taken before TCRalphabeta/CD19-depleted stem cell transplant. The receptor set was obtained from a boy between 2 and 10 years old with acute lymphoblastic leukemia, due to receive a stem cell transplant.

The V gene is TRBV28, the J gene TRBJ1-5, with D possibly TRBD1 on 6 matching bases. This CDR3 has 15 amino acids. CDR1 is MDHEN, CDR2 SYDVKM, per germline. V was shortened by 6 bases and J by 5 bases, with 17 bases between the two germline ends. The CDR3 is CASSVQTGRHQPQHF. CDR3 nucleotides: TGTGCCAGCAGCGTCCAGACAGGTCGACATCAGCCCCAGCATTTT.

This clonotype was counted between two and nine times. This chain connects TRBV7-9 to TRBJ2-7; the D call may be TRBD1 or TRBD2 (5 bases each). The germline V and J ends were trimmed by 7 bases and 4 bases, with 23 bases remaining between them. Looked up from germline, CDR1 is SEHNR and CDR2 is FQNEAQ (reference sequence). There are 16 residues in the CDR3. CDR3 bases: TGTGCCAGCACCCTCAGGGAGCAGGGCCCGGATTACGAGCAGTACTTC. As protein: CASTLREQGPDYEQYF.

This clonotype was detected a few times. The chain combines TRBV18 with TRBJ2-1; D unresolved. The CDR3 length is 17 residues. Germline loops: CDR1 KGHSH, CDR2 LQKENI. Trimming cost V 2 bases and J 9 bases, with 23 bases left between them. The CDR3 DNA sequence: TGTGCCAGCTCACCAAGTTCTTCTAGGATAGAAGGCAGTGAGCAGTTCTTC. Its protein product is CASSPSSSRIEGSEQFF.

This clonotype was observed a handful of times. This rearrangement joins TRBV12-3 or TRBV12-4 to TRBJ2-7; D possibly corresponds to TRBD1 (5 bases). V shed 8 bases and J shed 9 bases, with 20 bases lying between them. The CDR3 consists of 13 residues. The CDR3 nucleotides are TGTGCCAGCGGGTTAGGGGCCCTCAGAACGCAGTACTTC. Translation: CASGLGALRTQYF.

In its sample, this clonotype was seen once. The rearrangement links TRBV28 to TRBJ1-6, with D uncertain. The germline V and J ends were trimmed by 7 bases and 8 bases, with 9 bases remaining between them. Germline assignment: CDR1 MDHEN and CDR2 SYDVKM. The CDR3 sequence is 12 residues long. DNA for the CDR3: TGTGCCAGCAAGGAGGGTGATTCACCCCTCCACTTT. As protein: CASKEGDSPLHF.

This clonotype has at least ten counts. V is TRBV20-1 and J is TRBJ2-3; D gene uncertain. This CDR3 contains 15 residues. Germline V lookup: CDR1 DFQATT, CDR2 SNEGSKA (reference sequence). Between the trimmed V and J ends, which lost 0 bases and 0 bases, there was a span of 10 bases. The chain's CDR3 is CSARDRTASTDTQYF. CDR3 nucleotide sequence: TGCAGTGCTAGAGATCGCACGGCAAGCACAGATACGCAGTATTTT.

The sample holds a few counts of this clonotype. V gene TRBV6-5 combines with J gene TRBJ1-5; 7 bases fit TRBD1. The CDR3 is 14 amino acids. Germline V gene data show CDR1 as MNHEY and CDR2 as SVGAGI. V lost 4 bases, J lost 2 bases, and 2 bases stayed unmatched. As DNA, the CDR3 is TGTGCCAGCAGTTTCGACAGGGGCAATCAGCCCCAGCATTTT. This encodes CASSFDRGNQPQHF.

There are a few counts of this clonotype. This chain joins TRBV7-2 and TRBJ1-2, with TRBD1 as a possible D gene (5 bases). The CDR3 extends over 13 amino acids. The V end lost 0 bases, the J end lost 8 bases, and 10 bases lay between the germline ends. Germline CDR1 and CDR2: SGHTA and FQGNSA. The CDR3 nucleotides read TGTGCCAGCAGCTTAGCGCCGCGGGACGGCTACACCTTC. Translated: CASSLAPRDGYTF.

A few counts support this clonotype. This rearrangement joins TRBV20-1 to TRBJ2-7; D is undetermined. Per germline, CDR1 DFQATT and CDR2 SNEGSKA (reference sequence). The CDR3 runs to 13 residues. V lost 2 bases to trimming and J lost 0 bases, with 8 bases between them. The CDR3 DNA follows: TGCAGTGCTAGATCCACCGACTCCTACGAGCAGTACTTC. Amino acids: CSARSTDSYEQYF.

This clonotype was picked up a small number of times. This chain connects TRBV7-9 to TRBJ2-2; D uncertain. Germline V gene lookup returns CDR1 SEHNR and CDR2 FQNEAQ (reference sequence). The V end was cut by 7 bases, the J end by 0 bases, with 12 bases between. CDR3 length equals 15 residues. CDR3 DNA: TGTGCCAGCAACCGGCTGGCGGCGAACACCGGGGAGCTGTTTTTT. Translation: CASNRLAANTGELFF.

This clonotype was picked up a small number of times. The genes are TRBV7-9 and TRBJ1-2; no clear D. The CDR3 is 14 residues long. V was pared by 1 base and J by 3 bases, with 9 bases between. CDR1 and CDR2 from the germline V gene are SEHNR and FQNEAQ (reference sequence). CDR3 DNA sequence: TGTGCCAGCAGCTTAGTGCCAGGATACTATGGCTACACCTTC. The encoded protein is CASSLVPGYYGYTF.

Ten or more counts support this clonotype. The chain carries TRBV5-1 and TRBJ2-7; 8 bases fit TRBD2. The CDR3 spans 14 residues. V trimming: 3 bases; J trimming: 3 bases; junction bases outside the gene matches: 5. In germline, CDR1 is SGHRS, CDR2 YFSETQ. CDR3 in amino acids: CASSSPGTSYEQYF. CDR3 in DNA: TGCGCCAGCAGCTCTCCCGGGACTAGCTACGAGCAGTACTTC.

This clonotype was seen ten or more times. The chain has TRBV14 and TRBJ2-3, with a possible D match to TRBD2 (5 bases). Per the germline V gene, CDR1 is SGHDN and CDR2 is FVKESK. The CDR3 is 15 amino acids. V was pared by 1 base and J by 6 bases, with 14 bases between. CDR3 residues: CASSQVSVSGDTQYF. The CDR3 DNA reads TGTGCCAGCAGCCAAGTGTCTGTCTCGGGGGATACGCAGTATTTT.

This clonotype was counted at least ten times. The CDR3 DNA reads TGCGCCAGCACCCAGGCGCATGGGAGTGAAGCTTTCTTT. Its protein is CASTQAHGSEAFF. This chain uses TRBV5-1 with TRBJ1-1, with no clear D. Trimming removed 6 bases at V and 7 bases at J, with 16 bases between. Germline CDR1 is SGHRS and CDR2 is YFSETQ. CDR3 size: 13 residues. The variable domain in full, with the rest retrieved from reference TRBV5-1 and TRBJ1-1, is KAGVTQTPRYLIKTRGQQVTLSCSPISGHRSVSWYQQTPGQGLQFLFEYFSETQRNKGNFPGRFSGRQFSNSRSEMNVSTLELGDSALYLCASTQAHGSEAFFGQGTRLTVV.

This clonotype was picked up many times. This rearrangement joins TRBV4-3 to TRBJ2-2; D may be TRBD1 or TRBD2 (7 bases each). The CDR3 covers 16 residues. Trimming left V 0 bases short and J 7 bases short, with 15 bases between. Germline V CDR1 and CDR2: LGHNA, YSLEER. The CDR3 here is CASSQDSRGGSGELFF. The DNA for the CDR3 is TGCGCCAGCAGCCAAGATTCCAGGGGGGGGAGCGGGGAGCTGTTTTTT.

This clonotype appeared many times. This rearrangement joins TRBV28 to TRBJ2-3; 8 bases are a match to TRBD2. The CDR3 extends over 16 amino acids. Germline CDR1 is MDHEN and CDR2 is SYDVKM. The V and J ends lost 1 base and 1 base, in that order; junction bases with no gene match: 4. The CDR3 region is CASSLLGREGTDTQYF. DNA of the CDR3: TGTGCCAGCAGTTTATTGGGGCGGGAGGGCACAGATACGCAGTATTTT.

This clonotype came up many times. The chain employs TRBV28 and TRBJ2-7; tentative D call: TRBD2 (5 bases). Between the trimmed V and J ends, which lost 7 bases and 3 bases, there was a span of 13 bases. Germline values: CDR1 MDHEN, CDR2 SYDVKM. This CDR3 spans 13 amino acids. CDR3 region: CASIPLAGYEQYF. The CDR3 DNA sequence: TGTGCCAGCATTCCCCTAGCTGGCTACGAGCAGTACTTC. Variable domain in full (rest from reference TRBV28 and TRBJ2-7): DVKVTQSSRYLVKRTGEKVFLECVQDMDHENMFWYRQDPGLGLRLIYFSYDVKMKEKGDIPEGYSVSREKKERFSLILESASTNQTSMYLCASIPLAGYEQYFGPGTRLTVT.

Many counts were recorded for this clonotype. The chain is built from TRBV5-6 and TRBJ2-7, with D tentatively TRBD1 or TRBD2 (5 bases each). The germline V and J ends were trimmed by 0 bases and 2 bases, with 15 bases remaining between them. Germline loops: CDR1 SGHDT, CDR2 YYEEEE. The CDR3 is made up of 16 amino acids. CDR3 coding DNA: TGTGCCAGCAGCTTGGGGGGGACCGACCTTACCTACGAGCAGTACTTC. Translating it yields CASSLGGTDLTYEQYF.

This clonotype appeared many times. The CDR3: CSVDQYPTGEGTEAFF. The CDR3 nucleotides are TGCAGCGTTGACCAATACCCAACAGGGGAAGGGACTGAAGCTTTCTTT. This sequence joins TRBV29-1 and TRBJ1-1; TRBD1 matches at 7 bases. The J segment lost 5 bases and the V segment lost 3 bases, leaving 15 bases of the junction unmatched. The CDR3 spans 16 residues. Germline V lookup: CDR1 SQVTM, CDR2 ANQGSEA.

This clonotype has ten or more counts. The chain combines TRBV7-9 with TRBJ1-5, with 7 bases lining up with TRBD1. The V gene's germline CDR1 is SEHNR and CDR2 FQNEAQ (reference sequence). This CDR3 has 14 amino acids. With V trimmed by 3 bases and J by 4 bases, 3 bases remained unmatched. The CDR3 loop is CASSFGTENQPQHF. The CDR3 bases are TGTGCCAGCAGCTTCGGGACAGAGAATCAGCCCCAGCATTTT.